A selection of T cell receptor beta chains follows, all from one sample in a study of blood T cell repertoires in COVID-19. Sequencing was performed with immunoSEQ multiplex PCR; in TCRdb, only in-frame clones are kept and a portion is missing. This sample has about 23,000 clones, with more than 80% found just once. The sample taken for sequencing was peripheral blood. The receptors stem from a woman older than 75 with active or convalescent COVID-19. Each CDR3 is given with its conserved first and last residue. A D gene is named only where the DNA matches it firmly. Clone size is given for some rows only: seen once, a few or many times, or a class if the clone is expanded.

V gene	D gene	J gene	clone size	CDR3 DNA	CDR3 protein
TRBV11-2	NA	TRBJ1-1	NA	TGTGCCAGCAGAGCCGGGAAGGGAAGCCCCAAGAACACTGAAGCTTTCTTT	CASRAGKGSPKNTEAFF
TRBV7-2	TRBD2	TRBJ2-1	NA	TGTGCCAGCAGCCCACACCGGACTAGCGGGACGAGCTCCTACAATGAGCAGTTCTTC	CASSPHRTSGTSSYNEQFF
TRBV27	NA	TRBJ2-6	NA	TGTGCCAGCAGTTTATCCAAAGGGGATCGGCGAGCCAACGTCCTGACTTTC	CASSLSKGDRRANVLTF
TRBV25-1	NA	TRBJ2-1	NA	TGTGCCAGCAGTGAATCCTCCCGGGGATCATACAATGAGCAGTTCTTC	CASSESSRGSYNEQFF
TRBV19	NA	TRBJ2-3	NA	TGTGCCAGTAGAAGTGGCAGGGCCGGAGATACGCAGTATTTT	CASRSGRAGDTQYF
TRBV5-4	TRBD1	TRBJ2-1	NA	TGTGCCAGCAGCTGGGGGACAGGTAGGAACAATGAGCAGTTCTTC	CASSWGTGRNNEQFF
TRBV18	TRBD2	TRBJ2-7	once	TGTGCCAGCTCACCAGAGATTCCTAGCGGCCTCGGGGAGCAGTACTTC	CASSPEIPSGLGEQYF
TRBV7-9	NA	TRBJ2-1	NA	TGTGCCAGCAGCTTCTCCTCCTACAATGAGCAGTTCTTC	CASSFSSYNEQFF
TRBV18	TRBD1	TRBJ2-7	NA	TGTGCCAGCTCACCCACCGGGACAGGGGGTTACGAGCAGTACTTC	CASSPTGTGGYEQYF
TRBV9	TRBD2	TRBJ2-3	once	TGTGCCAGCAGCGCCCCGACTAGCGGGAGGGCAGATACGCAGTATTTT	CASSAPTSGRADTQYF
TRBV19	NA	TRBJ2-1	NA	TGTGCCAGTAAAGAGGATTCCCCGTACAATGAGCAGTTCTTC	CASKEDSPYNEQFF
TRBV7-2	TRBD1	TRBJ2-7	NA	TGTGCCAGCAGCTTGGCCGGGACAGGGGGGTACGAGCAGTACTTC	CASSLAGTGGYEQYF
TRBV3-1/TRBV3-2	NA	TRBJ2-4	NA	TGTGCCAGCAGCCAAGAAGGAGGAGGGAACATTCAGTACTTC	CASSQEGGGNIQYF
TRBV3-1/TRBV3-2	TRBD1	TRBJ1-3	NA	TGTGCCAGCAGCTCGGGACAGGGACGAGGGTATGGAAACACCATATATTTT	CASSSGQGRGYGNTIYF
TRBV28	NA	TRBJ1-3	once	TGTGCCAGCAGTTTATGGGCAGTGAACTCTGGAAACACCATATATTTT	CASSLWAVNSGNTIYF
TRBV7-3	TRBD2	TRBJ2-2	NA	TGTGCCAGCAGCCCCGCGACTAGCGCGAACACCGGGGAGCTGTTTTTT	CASSPATSANTGELFF
TRBV3-1/TRBV3-2	TRBD2	TRBJ2-1	few	TGTGCCAGCAGCCTGACTAGCGGGAGGTCCCATGAGCAGTTCTTC	CASSLTSGRSHEQFF
TRBV5-1	TRBD2	TRBJ2-1	NA	TGCGCCAGCAGCCCCACGGGGGCGGGGGGCGACAATGAGCAGTTCTTC	CASSPTGAGGDNEQFF
TRBV9	NA	TRBJ1-1	NA	TGTGCCAGCAGCGTAACCGGGAACACTGAAGCTTTCTTT	CASSVTGNTEAFF
TRBV24-1	TRBD1	TRBJ2-2	NA	TGTGCCACCAGTGTCCCCTCCGGGACAGGGAACACCGGGGAGCTGTTTTTT	CATSVPSGTGNTGELFF
TRBV18	TRBD1	TRBJ2-2	NA	TGTGCCAGCTCACCAGGACAGGGACTCACGAACACCGGGGAGCTGTTTTTT	CASSPGQGLTNTGELFF
TRBV4-2	TRBD1	TRBJ2-7	NA	TGTGCCAGCAGCCAAGAAGACTCCGGGACAGGATTCTACGAGCAGTACTTC	CASSQEDSGTGFYEQYF
TRBV19	TRBD1	TRBJ1-1	NA	TGTGCCAGTAGTATGAGACAGGGGCGGGACACTGAAGCTTTCTTT	CASSMRQGRDTEAFF
TRBV29-1	NA	TRBJ2-3	NA	TGCAGCGTGATGGACTATACTAGCACAGATACGCAGTATTTT	CSVMDYTSTDTQYF
TRBV7-3	TRBD2	TRBJ2-7	NA	TGTGCCAGCAGCTCCGGACTAGCGGGAGAGGCGCAGTACTTC	CASSSGLAGEAQYF
TRBV28	NA	TRBJ1-1	NA	TGTGCCAGCAGTTCCTCTGAGGGGGTGGGCACTGAAGCTTTCTTT	CASSSSEGVGTEAFF
TRBV10-3	TRBD2	TRBJ2-3	NA	TGTGCCATCAGTGAAGGACTAGCGGGAGGGGGAGATACGCAGTATTTT	CAISEGLAGGGDTQYF
TRBV24-1	NA	TRBJ1-1	NA	TGTGCCACCAGTGGGGCAGGATCAATGAACACTGAAGCTTTCTTT	CATSGAGSMNTEAFF
TRBV5-4	NA	TRBJ1-6	few	TGTGCCAGCAGCCTCGGGGGGGGGAATTCACCCCTCCACTTT	CASSLGGGNSPLHF
TRBV5-8	NA	TRBJ2-3	NA	TGTGCCAGCAGCCGGACTGGGGTAGGGGAGGCAGATACGCAGTATTTT	CASSRTGVGEADTQYF
TRBV9	NA	TRBJ1-1	NA	TGTGCCAGCAGCGTAGGACAGGAGGCTGAAGCTTTCTTT	CASSVGQEAEAFF
TRBV6-2/TRBV6-3	TRBD1	TRBJ1-5	NA	TGTGCCAGCAGCCCTCAGGGGGGACATAGCAATCAGCCCCAGCATTTT	CASSPQGGHSNQPQHF
TRBV7-9	TRBD1	TRBJ1-2	NA	TGTGCCAGCAGCCTAACAGGGGGGGAAGTCTATGGCTACACCTTC	CASSLTGGEVYGYTF
TRBV10-2	TRBD1	TRBJ1-4	NA	TGCGCCAGCCGAAGCCAGGGGGCCGGGTTGGGTGAAAAACTGTTTTTT	CASRSQGAGLGEKLFF
TRBV11-3	TRBD2	TRBJ2-5	NA	TGTGCCAGCAGCCTGGGGACTAGCGGGGGGTACAAAGAGACCCAGTACTTC	CASSLGTSGGYKETQYF
TRBV6-5	TRBD1	TRBJ1-4	NA	TGTGCCAGCAATGTCCGGGACAGGATTAATGAAAAACTGTTTTTT	CASNVRDRINEKLFF
TRBV27	TRBD1	TRBJ1-2	NA	TGTGCCAGCAGTCCAGGGTCCGGGACAGGGGGCTATGGCTACACCTTC	CASSPGSGTGGYGYTF
TRBV10-3	TRBD1	TRBJ1-1	NA	TGTGCCATTTATGACAGGGCCAAGAACACTGAAGCTTTCTTT	CAIYDRAKNTEAFF
TRBV9	TRBD2	TRBJ2-5	NA	TGTGCCAGCAGCCCCCCCTTGGGGACTAGTGGCGAGACCCAGTACTTC	CASSPPLGTSGETQYF
TRBV4-1	TRBD2	TRBJ2-3	once	TGCGCCAGCAGCCAAGAGTCCCTAGCGGGAGCGACAGATACGCAGTATTTT	CASSQESLAGATDTQYF